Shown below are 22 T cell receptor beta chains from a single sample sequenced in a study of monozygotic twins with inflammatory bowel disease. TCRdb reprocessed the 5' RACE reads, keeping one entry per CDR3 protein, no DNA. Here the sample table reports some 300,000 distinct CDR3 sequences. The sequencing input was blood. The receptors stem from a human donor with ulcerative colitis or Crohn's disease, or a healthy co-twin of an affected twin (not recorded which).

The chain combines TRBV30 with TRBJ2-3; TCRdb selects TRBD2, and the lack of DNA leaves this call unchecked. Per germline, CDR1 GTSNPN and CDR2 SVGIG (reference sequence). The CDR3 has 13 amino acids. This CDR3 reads CAWGGRVTDTQYF.

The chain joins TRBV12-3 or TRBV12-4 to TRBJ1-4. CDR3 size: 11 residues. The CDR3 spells CASSSTGKLFF.

This CDR3 is CASSTRDSGQPQHF. The genes are TRBV12-3 or TRBV12-4 and TRBJ1-5. The CDR3 runs to 14 residues.

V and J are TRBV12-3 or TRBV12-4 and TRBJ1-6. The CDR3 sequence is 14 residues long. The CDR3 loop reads CAVGSSSYNSPLHF.

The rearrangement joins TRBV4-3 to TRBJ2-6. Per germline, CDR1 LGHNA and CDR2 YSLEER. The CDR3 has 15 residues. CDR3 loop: CASSQGFTGANVLTF.

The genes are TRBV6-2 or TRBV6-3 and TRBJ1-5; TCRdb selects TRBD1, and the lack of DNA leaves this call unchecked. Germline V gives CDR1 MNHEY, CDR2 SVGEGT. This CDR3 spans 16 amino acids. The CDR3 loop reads CASSPRTGMGNQPQHF.

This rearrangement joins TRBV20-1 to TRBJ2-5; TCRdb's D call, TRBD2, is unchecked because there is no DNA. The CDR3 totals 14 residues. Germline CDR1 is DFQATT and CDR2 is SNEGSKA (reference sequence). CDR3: CSVKSSGWGETQYF.

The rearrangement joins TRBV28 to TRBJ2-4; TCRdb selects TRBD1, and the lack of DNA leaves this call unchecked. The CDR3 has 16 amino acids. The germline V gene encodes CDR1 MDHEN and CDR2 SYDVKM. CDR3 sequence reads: CASRNSGESAKNIQYF. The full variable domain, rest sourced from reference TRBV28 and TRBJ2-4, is DVKVTQSSRYLVKRTGEKVFLECVQDMDHENMFWYRQDPGLGLRLIYFSYDVKMKEKGDIPEGYSVSREKKERFSLILESASTNQTSMYLCASRNSGESAKNIQYFGAGTRLSVL.

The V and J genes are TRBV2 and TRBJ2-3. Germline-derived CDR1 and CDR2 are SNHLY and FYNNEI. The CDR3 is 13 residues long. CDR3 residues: CASSEGAADTQYF.

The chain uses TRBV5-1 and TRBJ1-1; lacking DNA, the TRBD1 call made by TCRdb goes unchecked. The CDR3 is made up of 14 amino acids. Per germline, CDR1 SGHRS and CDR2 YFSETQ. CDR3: CASSLGGANTEAFF. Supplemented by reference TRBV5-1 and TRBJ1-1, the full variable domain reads KAGVTQTPRYLIKTRGQQVTLSCSPISGHRSVSWYQQTPGQGLQFLFEYFSETQRNKGNFPGRFSGRQFSNSRSEMNVSTLELGDSALYLCASSLGGANTEAFFGQGTRLTVV.

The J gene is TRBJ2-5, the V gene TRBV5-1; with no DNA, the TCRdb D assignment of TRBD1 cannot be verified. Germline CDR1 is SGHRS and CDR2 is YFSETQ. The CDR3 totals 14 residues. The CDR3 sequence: CASRYTGPQETQYF.

CDR3 in amino acids: CASSAPRGPAGTEAFF. The chain is built from TRBV5-1 and TRBJ1-1. Per germline, CDR1 SGHRS and CDR2 YFSETQ. CDR3 length: 16 residues.

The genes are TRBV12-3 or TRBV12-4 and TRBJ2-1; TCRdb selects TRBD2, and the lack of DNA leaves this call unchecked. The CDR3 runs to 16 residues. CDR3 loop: CASRSGLAVYSNEQFF.

CDR3 sequence: CASSQDPTEASYNEQFF. This chain joins TRBV4-1 and TRBJ2-1; lacking DNA, the TRBD1 call made by TCRdb goes unchecked. Germline assignment: CDR1 MGHRA and CDR2 YSYEKL. CDR3 length: 17 residues.

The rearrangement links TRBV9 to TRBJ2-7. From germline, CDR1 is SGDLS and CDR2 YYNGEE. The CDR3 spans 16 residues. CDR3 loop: CASSDRTESSSYEQYF.

CDR3: CSVEAQSNTGELFF. V is TRBV29-1 and J is TRBJ2-2; no DNA is available, so the TRBD1 call from TCRdb remains unchecked. The V gene's germline CDR1 is SQVTM and CDR2 ANQGSEA. This CDR3 has 14 residues.

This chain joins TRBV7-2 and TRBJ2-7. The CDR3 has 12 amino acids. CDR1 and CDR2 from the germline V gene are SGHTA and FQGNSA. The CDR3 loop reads CASSLTGYEQYF.

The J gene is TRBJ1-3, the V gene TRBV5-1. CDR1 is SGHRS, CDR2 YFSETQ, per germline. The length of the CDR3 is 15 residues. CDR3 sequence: CASSLGGVTGNTIYF.

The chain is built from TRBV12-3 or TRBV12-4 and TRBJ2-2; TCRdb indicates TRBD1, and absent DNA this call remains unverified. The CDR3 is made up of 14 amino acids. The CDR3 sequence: CASSRQGATGELFF.

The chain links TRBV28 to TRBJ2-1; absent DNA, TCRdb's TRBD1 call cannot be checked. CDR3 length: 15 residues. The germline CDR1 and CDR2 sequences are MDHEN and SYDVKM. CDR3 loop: CASSFFQGFYNEQFF.

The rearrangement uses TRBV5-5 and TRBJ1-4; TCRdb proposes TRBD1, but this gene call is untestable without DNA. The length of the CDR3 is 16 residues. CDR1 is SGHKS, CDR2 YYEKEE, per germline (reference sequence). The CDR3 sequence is CASSLRGSRTNEKLFF.

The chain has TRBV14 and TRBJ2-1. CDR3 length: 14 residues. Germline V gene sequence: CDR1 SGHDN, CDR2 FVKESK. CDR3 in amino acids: CASSQEWRSNEQFF. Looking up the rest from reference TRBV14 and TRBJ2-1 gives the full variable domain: EAGVTQFPSHSVIEKGQTVTLRCDPISGHDNLYWYRRVMGKEIKFLLHFVKESKQDESGMPNNRFLAERTGGTYSTLKVQPAELEDSGVYFCASSQEWRSNEQFFGPGTRLTVL.